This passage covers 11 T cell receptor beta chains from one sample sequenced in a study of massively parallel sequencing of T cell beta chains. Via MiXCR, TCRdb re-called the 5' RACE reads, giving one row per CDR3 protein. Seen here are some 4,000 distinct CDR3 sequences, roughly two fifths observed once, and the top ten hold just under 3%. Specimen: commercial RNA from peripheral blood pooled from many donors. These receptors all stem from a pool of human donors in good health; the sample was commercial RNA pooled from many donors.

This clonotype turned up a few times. The CDR3 loop is CAINGGQGQYF. CDR3 DNA sequence: TGTGCCATCAACGGGGGACAGGGGCAGTACTTC. The J gene is TRBJ2-7, the V gene TRBV10-3; 9 bases align to TRBD1. The ends lost 7 bases at V and 9 bases at J; junction bases unmatched: 4. Germline V gene sequence: CDR1 ENHRY, CDR2 SYGVKD. The CDR3 runs 11 residues.

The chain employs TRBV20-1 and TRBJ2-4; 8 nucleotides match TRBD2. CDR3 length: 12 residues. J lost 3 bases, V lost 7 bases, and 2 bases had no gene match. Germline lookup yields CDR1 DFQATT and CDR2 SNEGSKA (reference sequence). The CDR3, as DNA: TGCAGTGTAGCGGGACTCAAAAACATTCAGTACTTC. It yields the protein CSVAGLKNIQYF.

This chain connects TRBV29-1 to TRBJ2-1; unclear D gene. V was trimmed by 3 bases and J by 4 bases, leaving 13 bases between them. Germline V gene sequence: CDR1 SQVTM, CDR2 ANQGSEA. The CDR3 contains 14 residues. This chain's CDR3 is CSVDHRLGYNEQFF. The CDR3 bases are TGCAGCGTTGATCACCGGTTGGGTTACAATGAGCAGTTCTTC.

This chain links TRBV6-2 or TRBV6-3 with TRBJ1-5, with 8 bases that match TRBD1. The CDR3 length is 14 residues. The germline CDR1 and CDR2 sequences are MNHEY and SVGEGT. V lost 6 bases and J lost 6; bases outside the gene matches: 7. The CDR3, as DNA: TGTGCCAGCAGATTGACAGGGGTAGTTCAGCCCCAGCATTTT. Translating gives CASRLTGVVQPQHF.

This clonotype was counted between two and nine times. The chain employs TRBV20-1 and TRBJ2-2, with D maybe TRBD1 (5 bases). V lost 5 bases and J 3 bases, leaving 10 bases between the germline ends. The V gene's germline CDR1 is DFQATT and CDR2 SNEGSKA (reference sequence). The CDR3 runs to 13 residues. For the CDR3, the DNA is TGCAGTGCTTCCCAGGGCTACACCGGGGAGCTGTTTTTT. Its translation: CSASQGYTGELFF.

The CDR3 is CATSGQGGYGYTF. CDR3 coding DNA: TGTGCCACCTCGGGACAGGGGGGTTATGGCTACACCTTC. The V call is TRBV6-2 or TRBV6-3, the J call TRBJ1-2, with TRBD1 matching over 11 bases. This CDR3 comprises 13 residues. V shed 10 bases and J 5 bases; nucleotides not matched to a gene: 6. Germline CDR1 and CDR2: MNHEY and SVGEGT.

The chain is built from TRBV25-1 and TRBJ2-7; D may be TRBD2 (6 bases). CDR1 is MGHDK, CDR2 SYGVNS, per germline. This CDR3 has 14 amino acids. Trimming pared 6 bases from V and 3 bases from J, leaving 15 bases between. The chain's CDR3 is CASRPPGLDYEQYF. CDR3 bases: TGTGCCAGCAGACCCCCGGGACTGGACTACGAGCAGTACTTC.

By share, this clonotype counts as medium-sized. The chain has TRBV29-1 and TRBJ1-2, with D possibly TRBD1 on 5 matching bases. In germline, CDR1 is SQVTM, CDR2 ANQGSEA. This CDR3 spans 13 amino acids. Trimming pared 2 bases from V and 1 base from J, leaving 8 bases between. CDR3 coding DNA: TGCAGCGTTGAACCAGGGAATAACTATGGCTACACCTTC. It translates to CSVEPGNNYGYTF.

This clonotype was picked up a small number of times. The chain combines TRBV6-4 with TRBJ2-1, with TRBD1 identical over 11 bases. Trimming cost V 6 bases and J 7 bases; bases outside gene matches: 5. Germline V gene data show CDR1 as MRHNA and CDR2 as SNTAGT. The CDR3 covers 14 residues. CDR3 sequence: CASRGQGASNEQFF. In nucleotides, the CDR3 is TGTGCCAGCAGAGGACAGGGGGCTTCAAATGAGCAGTTCTTC.

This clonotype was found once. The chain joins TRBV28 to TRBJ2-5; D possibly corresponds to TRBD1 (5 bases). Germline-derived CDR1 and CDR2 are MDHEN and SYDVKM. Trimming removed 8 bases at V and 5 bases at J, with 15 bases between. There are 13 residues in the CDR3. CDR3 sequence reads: CASRIRQWETQYF. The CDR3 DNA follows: TGTGCCAGCCGGATTCGACAGTGGGAGACCCAGTACTTC.

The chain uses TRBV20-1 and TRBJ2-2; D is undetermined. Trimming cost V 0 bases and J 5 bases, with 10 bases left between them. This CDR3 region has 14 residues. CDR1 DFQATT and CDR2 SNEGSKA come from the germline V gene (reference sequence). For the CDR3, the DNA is TGCAGTGCTAGAGAACCTTTGGCAACCGGGGAGCTGTTTTTT. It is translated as CSAREPLATGELFF.